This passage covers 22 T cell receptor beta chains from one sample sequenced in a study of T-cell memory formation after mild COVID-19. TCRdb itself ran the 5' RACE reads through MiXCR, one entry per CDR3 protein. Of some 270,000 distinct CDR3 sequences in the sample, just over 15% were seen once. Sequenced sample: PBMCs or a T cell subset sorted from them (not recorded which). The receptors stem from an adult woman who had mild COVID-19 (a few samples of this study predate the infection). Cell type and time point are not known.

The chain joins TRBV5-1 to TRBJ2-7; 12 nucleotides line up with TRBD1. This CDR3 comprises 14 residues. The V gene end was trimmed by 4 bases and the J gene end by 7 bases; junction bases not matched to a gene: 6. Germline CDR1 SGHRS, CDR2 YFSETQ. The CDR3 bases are TGCGCCAGCAGCCGGGGACAGGGGGCGGGGGAGCAGTACTTC. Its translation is CASSRGQGAGEQYF.

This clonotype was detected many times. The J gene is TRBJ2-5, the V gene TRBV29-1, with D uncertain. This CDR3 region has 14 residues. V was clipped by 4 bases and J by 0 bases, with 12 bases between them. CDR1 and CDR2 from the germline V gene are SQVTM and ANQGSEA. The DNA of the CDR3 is TGCAGCGTTGTTTTGCGGTTGTACCAAGAGACCCAGTACTTC. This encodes CSVVLRLYQETQYF. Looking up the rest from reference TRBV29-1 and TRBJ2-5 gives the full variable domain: SAVISQKPSRDICQRGTSLTIQCQVDSQVTMMFWYRQQPGQSLTLIATANQGSEATYESGFVIDKFPISRPNLTFSTLTVSNMSPEDSSIYLCSVVLRLYQETQYFGPGTRLLVL.

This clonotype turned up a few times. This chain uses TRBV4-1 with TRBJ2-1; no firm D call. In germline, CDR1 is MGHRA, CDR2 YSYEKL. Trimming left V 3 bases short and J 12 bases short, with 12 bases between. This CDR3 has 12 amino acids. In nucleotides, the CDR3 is TGCGCCAGCAGCCATCCTAGGGAAGTGCAGTTCTTC. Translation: CASSHPREVQFF.

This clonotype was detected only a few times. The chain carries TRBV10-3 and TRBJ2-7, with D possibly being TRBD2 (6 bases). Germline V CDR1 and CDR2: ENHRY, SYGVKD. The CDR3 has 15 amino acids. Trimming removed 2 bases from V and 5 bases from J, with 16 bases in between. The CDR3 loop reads CAISEEVGGKNEQYF. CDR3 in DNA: TGTGCCATCAGTGAGGAGGTGGGGGGAAAGAACGAGCAGTACTTC.

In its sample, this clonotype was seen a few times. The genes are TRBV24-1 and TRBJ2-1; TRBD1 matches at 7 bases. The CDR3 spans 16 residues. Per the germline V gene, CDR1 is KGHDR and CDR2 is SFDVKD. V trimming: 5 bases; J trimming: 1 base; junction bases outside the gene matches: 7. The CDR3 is CATSGRGQESYNEQFF. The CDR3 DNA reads TGTGCCACCAGTGGCCGAGGACAGGAATCCTACAATGAGCAGTTCTTC.

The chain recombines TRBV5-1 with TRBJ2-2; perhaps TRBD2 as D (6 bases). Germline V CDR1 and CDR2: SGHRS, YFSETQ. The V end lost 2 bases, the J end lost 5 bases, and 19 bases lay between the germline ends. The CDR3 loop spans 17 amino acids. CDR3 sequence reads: CASSFSLSGSGTGELFF. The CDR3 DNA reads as TGCGCCAGCAGCTTCAGTCTTTCCGGGAGTGGTACCGGGGAGCTGTTTTTT.

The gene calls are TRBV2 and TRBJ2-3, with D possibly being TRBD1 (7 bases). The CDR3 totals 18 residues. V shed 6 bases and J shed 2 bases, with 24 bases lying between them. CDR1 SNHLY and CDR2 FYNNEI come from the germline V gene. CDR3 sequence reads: CASRSRGDRKSYTDTQYF. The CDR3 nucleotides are TGTGCCAGCAGATCCAGGGGGGACCGCAAGTCTTACACAGATACGCAGTATTTT.

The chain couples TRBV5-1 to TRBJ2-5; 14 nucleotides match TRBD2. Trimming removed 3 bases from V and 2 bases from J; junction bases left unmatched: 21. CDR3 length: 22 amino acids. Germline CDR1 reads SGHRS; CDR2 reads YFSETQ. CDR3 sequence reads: CASSSPYSDGLAGGPEQETQYF. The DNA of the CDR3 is TGCGCCAGCAGCTCGCCTTACTCAGACGGACTAGCGGGGGGCCCGGAACAAGAGACCCAGTACTTC.

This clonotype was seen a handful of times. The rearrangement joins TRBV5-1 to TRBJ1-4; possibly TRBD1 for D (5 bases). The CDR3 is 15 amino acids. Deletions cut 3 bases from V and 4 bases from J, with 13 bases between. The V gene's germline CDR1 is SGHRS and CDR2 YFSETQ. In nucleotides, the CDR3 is TGCGCCAGCAGCTCGACCAGGGCTCGTAATGAAAAACTGTTTTTT. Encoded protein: CASSSTRARNEKLFF.

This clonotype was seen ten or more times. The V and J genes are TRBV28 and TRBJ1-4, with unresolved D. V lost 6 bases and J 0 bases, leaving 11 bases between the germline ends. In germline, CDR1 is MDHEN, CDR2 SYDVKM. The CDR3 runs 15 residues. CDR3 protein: CASSYVAPTNEKLFF. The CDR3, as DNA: TGTGCCAGCAGCTATGTAGCACCAACTAATGAAAAACTGTTTTTT. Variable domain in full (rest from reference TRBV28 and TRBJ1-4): DVKVTQSSRYLVKRTGEKVFLECVQDMDHENMFWYRQDPGLGLRLIYFSYDVKMKEKGDIPEGYSVSREKKERFSLILESASTNQTSMYLCASSYVAPTNEKLFFGSGTQLSVL.

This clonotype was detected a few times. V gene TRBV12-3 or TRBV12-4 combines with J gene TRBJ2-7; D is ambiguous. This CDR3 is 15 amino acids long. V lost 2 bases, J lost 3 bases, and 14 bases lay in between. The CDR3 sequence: CASSLYAGRVYEQYF. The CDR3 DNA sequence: TGTGCCAGCAGTTTATACGCCGGACGGGTCTACGAGCAGTACTTC.

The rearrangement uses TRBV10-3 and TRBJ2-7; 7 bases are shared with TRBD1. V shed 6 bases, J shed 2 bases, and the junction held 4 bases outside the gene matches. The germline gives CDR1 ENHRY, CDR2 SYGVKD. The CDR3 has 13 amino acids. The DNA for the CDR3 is TGTGCCATCAGCAGACAGGGAACCTACGAGCAGTACTTC. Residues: CAISRQGTYEQYF.

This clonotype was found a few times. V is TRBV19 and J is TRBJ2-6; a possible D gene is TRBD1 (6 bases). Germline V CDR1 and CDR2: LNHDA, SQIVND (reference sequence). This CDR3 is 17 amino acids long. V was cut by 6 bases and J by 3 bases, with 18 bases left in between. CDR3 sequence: CASSPEAGTYGANVLTF. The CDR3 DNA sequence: TGTGCCAGTAGCCCAGAGGCCGGGACATATGGGGCCAACGTCCTGACTTTC.

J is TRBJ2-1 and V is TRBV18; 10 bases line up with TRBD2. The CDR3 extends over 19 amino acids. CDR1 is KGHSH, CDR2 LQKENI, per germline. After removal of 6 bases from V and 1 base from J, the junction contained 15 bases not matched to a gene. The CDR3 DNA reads TGTGCCAGCTCGCCAAAGCAGGGTAGCGGGGGGCCGTCCTACAATGAGCAGTTCTTC. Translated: CASSPKQGSGGPSYNEQFF.

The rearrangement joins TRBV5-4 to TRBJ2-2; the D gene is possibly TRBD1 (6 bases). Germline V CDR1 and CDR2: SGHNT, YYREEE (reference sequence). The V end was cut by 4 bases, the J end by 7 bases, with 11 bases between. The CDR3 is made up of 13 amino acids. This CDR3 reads CASSLGQLGELFF. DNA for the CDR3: TGTGCCAGCAGCCTAGGACAGCTCGGGGAGCTGTTTTTT.

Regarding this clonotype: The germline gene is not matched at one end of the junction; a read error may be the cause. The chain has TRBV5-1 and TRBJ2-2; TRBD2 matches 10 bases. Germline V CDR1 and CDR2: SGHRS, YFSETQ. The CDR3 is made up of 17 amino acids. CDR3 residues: CASSLVRLAGAVGELIF. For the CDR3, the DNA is TGCGCCAGCAGCTTGGTCCGGCTAGCGGGAGCAGTCGGGGAGCTGATTTTT.

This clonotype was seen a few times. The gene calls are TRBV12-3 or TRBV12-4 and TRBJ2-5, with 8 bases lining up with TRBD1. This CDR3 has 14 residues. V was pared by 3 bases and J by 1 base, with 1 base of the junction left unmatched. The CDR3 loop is CASSFQGAQETQYF. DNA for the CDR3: TGTGCCAGCAGTTTCCAGGGGGCCCAAGAGACCCAGTACTTC.

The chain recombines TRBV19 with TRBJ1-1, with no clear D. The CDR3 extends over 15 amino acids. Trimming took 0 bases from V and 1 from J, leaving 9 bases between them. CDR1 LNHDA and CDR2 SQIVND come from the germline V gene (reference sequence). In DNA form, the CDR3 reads TGTGCCAGTAGTATAGAGTTTCAAAGGAACACTGAAGCTTTCTTT. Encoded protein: CASSIEFQRNTEAFF.

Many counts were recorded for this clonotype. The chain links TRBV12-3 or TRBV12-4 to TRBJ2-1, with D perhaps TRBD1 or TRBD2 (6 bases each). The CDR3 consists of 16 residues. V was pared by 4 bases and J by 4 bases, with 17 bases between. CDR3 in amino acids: CASSSLGGRTYNEQFF. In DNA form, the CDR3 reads TGTGCCAGCAGTTCCTTAGGGGGGAGGACATACAATGAGCAGTTCTTC.

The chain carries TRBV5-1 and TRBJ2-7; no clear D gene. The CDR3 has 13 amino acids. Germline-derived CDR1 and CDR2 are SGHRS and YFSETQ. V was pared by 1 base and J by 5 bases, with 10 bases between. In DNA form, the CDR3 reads TGCGCCAGCAGCTTGTACCAGGTCGACGAGCAGTACTTC. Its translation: CASSLYQVDEQYF.

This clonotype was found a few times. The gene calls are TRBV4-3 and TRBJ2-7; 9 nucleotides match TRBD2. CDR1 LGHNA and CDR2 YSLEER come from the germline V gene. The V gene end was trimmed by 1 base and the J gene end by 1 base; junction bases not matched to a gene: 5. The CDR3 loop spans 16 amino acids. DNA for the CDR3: TGCGCCAGCAGCCAAGGATCAGCGGGAGGTTCCTACGAGCAGTACTTC. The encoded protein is CASSQGSAGGSYEQYF.

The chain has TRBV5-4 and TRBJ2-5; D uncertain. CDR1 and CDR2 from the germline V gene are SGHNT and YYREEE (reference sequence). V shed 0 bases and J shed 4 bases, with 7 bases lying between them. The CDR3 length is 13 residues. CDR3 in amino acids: CASSLAPIETQYF. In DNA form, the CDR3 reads TGTGCCAGCAGCTTGGCCCCGATAGAGACCCAGTACTTC.